This T cell receptor beta chain was recovered during a study of shared clonotypes between healthy human individuals. Method: immunoSEQ multiplex PCR; TCRdb's copy keeps in-frame clones and lacks some. The sample consists of under 600,000 clones, 75% to 80% of them appearing once. This CDR3 has 14 amino acids. Trimming took off 2 bases at V and 6 bases at J, with 13 bases between the two ends. Germline CDR1 GTSNPN, CDR2 SVGIG (reference sequence). The chain has TRBV30 and TRBJ1-4, with a weak D call TRBD1 (6 bases). The material sequenced was PBMCs. This TCR came from a woman between 35 and 50 years old in good health. Some clones in this sample may be carry-over from other donors' samples. The CDR3 sequence is CAWSLRRGDEKLFF. CDR3 nucleotides: TGTGCCTGGAGTCTGCGCAGGGGTGATGAAAAACTGTTTTTT.